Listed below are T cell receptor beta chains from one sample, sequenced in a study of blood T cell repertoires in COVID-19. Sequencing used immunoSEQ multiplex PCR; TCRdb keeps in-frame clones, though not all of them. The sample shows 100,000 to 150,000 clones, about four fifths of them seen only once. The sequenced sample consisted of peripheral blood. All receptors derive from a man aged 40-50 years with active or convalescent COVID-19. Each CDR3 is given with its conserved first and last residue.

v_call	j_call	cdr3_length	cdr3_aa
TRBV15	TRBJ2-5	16	CATSRRLAGGKETQYF
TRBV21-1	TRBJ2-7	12	CASSKATYEQYF
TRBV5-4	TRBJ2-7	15	CASSLLDRGSYEQYF
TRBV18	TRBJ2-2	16	CASSPRLAETSGELFF
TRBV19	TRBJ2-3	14	CASGSGGATDTQYF
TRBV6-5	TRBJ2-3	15	CASRESRRDTDTQYF
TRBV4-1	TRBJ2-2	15	CASSYSRFDTGELFF
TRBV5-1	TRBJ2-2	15	CASRLRDSNTGELFF
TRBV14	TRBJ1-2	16	CASSQGPRAPNYGYTF
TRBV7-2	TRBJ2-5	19	CASSFSGTRTSGGGRPQYF
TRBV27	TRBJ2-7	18	CASSRTLANRGISYEQYF
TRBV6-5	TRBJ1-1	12	CASHGGGTEAFF
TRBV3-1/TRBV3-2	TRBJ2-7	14	CASSFSTGVREQYF
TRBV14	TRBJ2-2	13	CASSPRLVGELFF
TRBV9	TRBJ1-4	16	CASSVGNSVDNEKLFF
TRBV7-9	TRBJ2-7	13	CASSSNPTYEQYF
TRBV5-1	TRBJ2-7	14	CASSWRGNSYEQYF
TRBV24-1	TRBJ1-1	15	CATSPRDSLPTEAFF
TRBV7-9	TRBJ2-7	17	CASSSRGTGDSSYEQYF
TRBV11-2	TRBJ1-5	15	CASSLTGGGNQPQHF
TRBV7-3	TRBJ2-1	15	CASSLTSGLYNEQFF
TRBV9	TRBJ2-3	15	CASSVAVINTDTQYF
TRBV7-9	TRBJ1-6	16	CASKAASGAPNSPLHF
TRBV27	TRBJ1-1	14	CASSLSGQYTEAFF
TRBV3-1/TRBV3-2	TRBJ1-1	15	CASSHEGAGNTEAFF
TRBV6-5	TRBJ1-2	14	CASSYGGGPYGYTF